The 5 T cell receptor beta chains presented below share a single source sample, sequenced in a study of T cell responses to AZD1222 COVID-19 vaccine (dated by TCRdb to about 2021). Libraries were constructed by the immunoSEQ multiplex PCR assay. Here the immuneACCESS table is served through TCRdb, limited to in-frame sequences with V and J called. Missing clones are a known gap in these copies; in checked studies unresolved V genes cover under half, and the rest lacks a known reason. The sample table shows 80,000 to 90,000 clones, and about 90% are seen once. 4% to 6% of the sample rests with the top ten. The time point label of this sample denotes: baseline before first vaccination. The meaning of the sample's treatment or condition label: meningococcal conjugate vaccine given as trial control. Sequencing was performed on peripheral blood, taken on day 0 of MenACWY control vaccination. These receptor sequences come from an adult in good health.

The CDR3 is CASRRSGSSYEQYF. CDR3 DNA sequence: TGTGCCAGCAGGCGTTCAGGGAGCTCCTACGAGCAGTACTTC. The chain carries TRBV27 and TRBJ2-7, with D perhaps being TRBD1 or TRBD2 (5 bases each). The CDR3 runs to 14 residues. Trimming removed 6 bases at V and 0 bases at J, with 12 bases between. The germline V gene has CDR1 MNHEY and CDR2 SMNVEV (reference sequence).

The J gene is TRBJ1-4, the V gene TRBV10-3; the D gene is possibly TRBD1 (5 bases). V lost 8 bases to trimming and J lost 5 bases, with 9 bases between them. There are 12 residues in the CDR3. Germline assignment: CDR1 ENHRY and CDR2 SYGVKD. The CDR3 region is CAIAEGNEKLFF. CDR3 in DNA: TGTGCCATCGCGGAGGGGAATGAAAAACTGTTTTTT.

This sequence joins TRBV7-3 and TRBJ2-3; D gene uncertain. The CDR3 consists of 16 residues. V was pared by 5 bases and J by 0 bases, with 15 bases between. The V gene's germline CDR1 is SGHTA and CDR2 FQGTGA. The CDR3 loop reads CASSLGRQSSTDTQYF. For the CDR3, the DNA is TGTGCCAGCAGCCTGGGTCGCCAGTCTAGCACAGATACGCAGTATTTT.

The chain joins TRBV7-8 to TRBJ2-5; TRBD1 aligns across 9 bases. This CDR3 is built from 15 residues. The ends lost 6 bases at V and 3 bases at J; junction bases unmatched: 8. Germline CDR1 SGHVS, CDR2 FQNEAQ. CDR3 protein: CASRTRTGEEETQYF. The DNA for the CDR3 is TGTGCCAGCAGAACTCGGACAGGGGAGGAAGAGACCCAGTACTTC.

The chain links TRBV24-1 to TRBJ2-1, with 7 bases aligning to TRBD2. Germline V CDR1 and CDR2: KGHDR, SFDVKD. Trimming removed 5 bases from V and 0 bases from J; junction bases left unmatched: 12. CDR3 length: 18 residues. CDR3 sequence (DNA): TGTGCCACCAGTGGCGCTAGCGGTTCCTCGAGCTCCTACAATGAGCAGTTCTTC. It yields the protein CATSGASGSSSSYNEQFF.